This T cell receptor (beta chain) was identified during a study of low-dose radiotherapy and immunotherapy resistance in tumors. In the study overall: Patients of Cohort 1 had 0.5 Gy fractions every 2 weeks, which summed to 6.5 Gy. Patients took oral aspirin 300 mg daily for four cycles from cycle 1 day 1. Every six weeks patients received intravenous ipilimumab 1 mg/kg, and every two weeks they received intravenous nivolumab 240 mg.

Alpha and beta chains were covered, as first-strand cDNA relied on TRAV- and TRBV-specific primers. The authors amplified TCRs for around 20 PCR cycles with a constant-region primer and a V-primer adapter. TCRdb reprocessed the reads with MiXCR, giving one entry per CDR3 protein. The repertoire holds 10,000 to 15,000 distinct CDR3 sequences, with roughly 60% as singletons. The treatment that donors received included nivolumab, ipilimumab, aspirin, low-dose cyclophosphamide and low-dose radiotherapy. Trimming removed 6 bases at V and 13 bases at J, with 13 bases between. The CDR3 length is 11 residues.

The chain combines TRBV12-3 or TRBV12-4 with TRBJ2-1; TRBD2 is a possible D gene (6 bases). This TCR came from a human donor with advanced metastatic prostate, ovarian, gallbladder or colorectal cancer (not recorded which). This table probably holds off-target reads from a library built for another chain. The CDR3 DNA follows: TGTGCCAGCAGGCTTAGCGGAAGTCAGTTCTTC. It codes for CASRLSGSQFF.